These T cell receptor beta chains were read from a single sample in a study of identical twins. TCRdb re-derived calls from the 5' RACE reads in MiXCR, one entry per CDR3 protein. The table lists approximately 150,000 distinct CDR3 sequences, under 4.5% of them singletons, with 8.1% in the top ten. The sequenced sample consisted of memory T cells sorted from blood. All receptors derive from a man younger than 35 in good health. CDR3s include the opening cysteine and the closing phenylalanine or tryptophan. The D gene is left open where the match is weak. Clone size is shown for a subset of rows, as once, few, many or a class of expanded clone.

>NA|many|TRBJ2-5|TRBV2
TGTGCCAGCAGTGAACTGGCCCCGACCGGGGGGACCCAGTACTTC
CASSELAPTGGTQYF
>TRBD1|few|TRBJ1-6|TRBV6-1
TGTGCCAGCAGAGGGACAGGGGACTACTATAATTCACCCCTCCACTTT
CASRGTGDYYNSPLHF
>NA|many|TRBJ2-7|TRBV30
TGTGCCTGGAGTTTAAGCTCCTACGAGCAGTACTTC
CAWSLSSYEQYF
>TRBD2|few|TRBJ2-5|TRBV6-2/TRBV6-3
TGTGCCAGCAGACTAGCGGGAGGGGAGGTCCAAGAGACCCAGTACTTC
CASRLAGGEVQETQYF
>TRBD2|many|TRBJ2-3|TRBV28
TGTGCCAGCAGTTTTGGGCTAGCGGGAGTAGATACGCAGTATTTT
CASSFGLAGVDTQYF
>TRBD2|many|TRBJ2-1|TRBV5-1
TGCGCCAGCAGCTTGGCCGCTTTGACTAGCGGGAGCTCCTACAATGAGCAGTTCTTC
CASSLAALTSGSSYNEQFF
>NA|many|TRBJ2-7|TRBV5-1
TGCGCCAGCACCTCGGACCTCCCGGGGGGCTATTCCTACGAGCAGTACTTC
CASTSDLPGGYSYEQYF
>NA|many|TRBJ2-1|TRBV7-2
TGTGCCAGCAGCTTAGCGGGTTCGGGTGGCCCCTACAATGAGCAGTTCTTC
CASSLAGSGGPYNEQFF
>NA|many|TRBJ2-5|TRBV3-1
TGTGCCAGCAGCCCCCAATCCGGCTCACAAGAGACCCAGTACTTC
CASSPQSGSQETQYF
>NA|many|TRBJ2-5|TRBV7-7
TGTGCCAGCAGCCTAAGACTACTAGAGACCCAGTACTTC
CASSLRLLETQYF
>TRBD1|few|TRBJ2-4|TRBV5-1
TGCGCCAGCAGCTTGGTGGGGACAGACAAAAACATTCAGTACTTC
CASSLVGTDKNIQYF
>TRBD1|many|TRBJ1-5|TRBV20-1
TGCAGTGCCCGCCCGGGACAGGACAATCAGCCCCAGCATTTT
CSARPGQDNQPQHF
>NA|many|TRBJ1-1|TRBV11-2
TGTGCCAGCAGCTTAGCTTTCGGTCTGCGTTCTGCTTTCTTT
CASSLAFGLRSAFF
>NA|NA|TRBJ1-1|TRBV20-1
TGCAGTGCTAGAGATCGGAGGGGGTCAGACGCTGAAGCTTTCTTT
CSARDRRGSDAEAFF
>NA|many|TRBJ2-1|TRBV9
TGTGCCAGCAGCCCCCAGATGGGCATTGAGCAGTTCTTC
CASSPQMGIEQFF
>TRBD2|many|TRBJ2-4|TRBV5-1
TGCGCCAGCAGCTTGGAGCCTAGCGGGAGAGGGAGAAAAAACATTCAGTACTTC
CASSLEPSGRGRKNIQYF
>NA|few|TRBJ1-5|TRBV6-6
TGTGCCAGCAGTTACCTAGGTAGTCAGCCCCAGCATTTT
CASSYLGSQPQHF
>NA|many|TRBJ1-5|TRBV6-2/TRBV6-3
TGTGCCAGCACCTTGGGCCCCGGACAGCCCGACCTTTATAGCAATCAGCCCCAGCATTTT
CASTLGPGQPDLYSNQPQHF
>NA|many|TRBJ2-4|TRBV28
TGTGCCAGCAGTTCAGAACAGATCATTCAGTACTTC
CASSSEQIIQYF
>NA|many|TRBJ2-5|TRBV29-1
TGCAGCGTTGAAGATCCACGGGAGCCCCAGTACTTC
CSVEDPREPQYF
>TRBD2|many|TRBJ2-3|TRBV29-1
TGCAGCGTTGACTCGGTGGTACTAGCGGGCCGCCCGGATACGCAGTATTTT
CSVDSVVLAGRPDTQYF
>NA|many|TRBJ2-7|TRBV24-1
TGTGCCACCAGTGAGCGGGACAGCCGTCCTCAGCAGTACTTC
CATSERDSRPQQYF
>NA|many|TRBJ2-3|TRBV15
TGTGCCACCCGGGCGGGACGCACAGATACGCAGTATTTT
CATRAGRTDTQYF
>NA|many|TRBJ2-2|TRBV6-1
TGTGCCAGCAGTGGACGGGGCAACACCGGGGAGCTGTTTTTT
CASSGRGNTGELFF
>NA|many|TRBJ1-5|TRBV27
TGTGCCAGCAGGCGAAATAGCAATCAGCCCCAGCATTTT
CASRRNSNQPQHF
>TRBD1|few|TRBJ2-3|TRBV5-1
TGCGCCAGCAGCACAGGACAGGGGATGGATACGCAGTATTTT
CASSTGQGMDTQYF
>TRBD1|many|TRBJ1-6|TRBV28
TGTGCCAGCAGATCACCGGGACAGGGTATTTCACCCCTCCACTTT
CASRSPGQGISPLHF
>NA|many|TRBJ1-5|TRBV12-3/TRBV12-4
TGTGCCAGCAGATTCAGCAATCAGCCCCAGCATTTT
CASRFSNQPQHF
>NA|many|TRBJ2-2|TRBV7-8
TGTGCCAGCAGGGTGACATTGAACACCGGGGAGCTGTTTTTT
CASRVTLNTGELFF
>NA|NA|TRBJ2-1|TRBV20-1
TGCAGTGCTAGAGATCCTGACATTGGCAATGAGCAGTTCTTC
CSARDPDIGNEQFF
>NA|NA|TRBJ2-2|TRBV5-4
TGTGCCAGCAGCCCGAAAGACGGGGAGCTGTTTTTT
CASSPKDGELFF
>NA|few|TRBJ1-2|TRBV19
TGTGCCAGTACTACAGTCATGACTTCCTATGGCTACACCTTC
CASTTVMTSYGYTF
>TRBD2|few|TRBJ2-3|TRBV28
TGTGCCAGCAGTTTCCACCCCGGAGTAGCGGGGAGAGATACGCAGTATTTT
CASSFHPGVAGRDTQYF